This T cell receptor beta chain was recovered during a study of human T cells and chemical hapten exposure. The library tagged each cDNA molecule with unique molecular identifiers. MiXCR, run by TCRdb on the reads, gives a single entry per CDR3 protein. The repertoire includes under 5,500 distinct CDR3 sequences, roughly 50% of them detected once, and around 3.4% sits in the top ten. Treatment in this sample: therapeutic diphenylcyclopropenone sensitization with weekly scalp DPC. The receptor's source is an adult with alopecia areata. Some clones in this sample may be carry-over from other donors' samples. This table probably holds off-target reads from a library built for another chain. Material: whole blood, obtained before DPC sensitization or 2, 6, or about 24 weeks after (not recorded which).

CDR3 coding DNA: TGTGCCAGCAGCTTTTTGGCAGGGGCCACATACGAGCAGTACTTC. Residues: CASSFLAGATYEQYF. This chain uses TRBV5-5 with TRBJ2-7, with D maybe TRBD1 (6 bases). CDR1 and CDR2 from the germline V gene are SGHKS and YYEKEE (reference sequence). Trimming cost V 2 bases and J 4 bases, with 16 bases left between them. The CDR3 contains 15 residues.